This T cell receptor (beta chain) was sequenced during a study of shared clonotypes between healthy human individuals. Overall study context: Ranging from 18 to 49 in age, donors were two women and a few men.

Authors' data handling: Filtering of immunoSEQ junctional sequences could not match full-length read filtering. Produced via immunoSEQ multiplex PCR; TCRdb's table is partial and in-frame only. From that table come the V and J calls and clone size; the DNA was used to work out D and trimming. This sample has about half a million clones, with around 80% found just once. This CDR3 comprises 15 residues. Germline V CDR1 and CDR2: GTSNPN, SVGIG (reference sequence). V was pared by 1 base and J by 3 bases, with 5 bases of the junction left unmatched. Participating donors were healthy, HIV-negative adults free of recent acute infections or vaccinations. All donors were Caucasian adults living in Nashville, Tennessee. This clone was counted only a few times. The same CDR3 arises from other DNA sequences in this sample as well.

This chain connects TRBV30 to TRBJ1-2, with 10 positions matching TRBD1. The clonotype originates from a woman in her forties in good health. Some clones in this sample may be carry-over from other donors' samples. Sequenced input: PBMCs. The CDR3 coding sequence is TGTGCCTGGAGTGGCCTAGGGACAGGGGACTATGGCTACACCTTC. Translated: CAWSGLGTGDYGYTF.